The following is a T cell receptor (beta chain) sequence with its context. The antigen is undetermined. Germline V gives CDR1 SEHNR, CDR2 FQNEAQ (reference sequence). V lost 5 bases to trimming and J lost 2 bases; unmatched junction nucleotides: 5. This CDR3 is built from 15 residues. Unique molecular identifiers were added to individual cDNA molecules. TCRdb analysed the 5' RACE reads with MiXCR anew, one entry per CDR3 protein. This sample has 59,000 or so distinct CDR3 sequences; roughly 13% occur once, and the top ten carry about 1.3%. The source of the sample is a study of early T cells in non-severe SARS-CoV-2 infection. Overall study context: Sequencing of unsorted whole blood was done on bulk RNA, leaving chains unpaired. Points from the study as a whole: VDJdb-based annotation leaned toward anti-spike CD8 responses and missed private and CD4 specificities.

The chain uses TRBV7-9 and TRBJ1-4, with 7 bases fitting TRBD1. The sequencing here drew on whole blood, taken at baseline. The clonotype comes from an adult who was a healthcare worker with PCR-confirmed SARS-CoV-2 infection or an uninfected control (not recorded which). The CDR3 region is CASSRRQGTNEKLFF. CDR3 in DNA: TGTGCCAGCAGCCGAAGACAGGGCACTAATGAAAAACTGTTTTTT. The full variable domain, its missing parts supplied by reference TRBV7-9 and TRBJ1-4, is DTGVSQNPRHKITKRGQNVTFRCDPISEHNRLYWYRQTLGQGPEFLTYFQNEAQLEKSRLLSDRFSAERPKGSFSTLEIQRTEQGDSAMYLCASSRRQGTNEKLFFGSGTQLSVL.